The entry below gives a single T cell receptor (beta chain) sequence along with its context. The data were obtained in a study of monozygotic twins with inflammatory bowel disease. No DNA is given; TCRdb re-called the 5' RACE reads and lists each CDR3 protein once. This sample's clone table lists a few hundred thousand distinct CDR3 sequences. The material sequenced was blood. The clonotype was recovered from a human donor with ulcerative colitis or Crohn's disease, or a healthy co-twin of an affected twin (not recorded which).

The CDR3 here is CASSLTSGGTYEQYF. The chain is built from TRBV7-2 and TRBJ2-7; the D gene TCRdb calls, TRBD2, cannot be checked with no DNA. Per germline, CDR1 SGHTA and CDR2 FQGNSA. This CDR3 comprises 15 residues.